This T cell receptor beta chain is drawn from a study of blood T cell repertoires in COVID-19 (dated by TCRdb to 2020 to 2021). In terms of the full investigation: Collaborator samples came from the United States, Italy and Spain and covered acute and convalescent phases of COVID-19. Sample metadata almost always included a de-identified subject ID, COVID-19 status, age in years and sex. Subjects who had been exposed to COVID-19, were actively infected with it, or had recovered from it provided the deeply sampled blood TCRbeta repertoires that made up the dataset. HLA class I and class II types, where available, came from metadata supplied by the sample provider rather than from assay-based typing. The repertoires were made available in a free public database intended to serve as a resource for research on the immune response to SARS-CoV-2. The material from the prospective study consisted of cDNA or gDNA derived from T cells, B-cell-depleted T cells, or PBMCs. The samples were drawn from the first 160 participants of the ongoing ImmuneRACE study and from 1,254 subjects provided by 6 global collaborators. Study-wide conclusions, independent of this receptor: The quantity of clinical and demographic metadata differed by source and by participant and was supplied without curation.

Whole blood was collected in K2EDTA tubes by collaborating institutions according to the institutions' own protocols. For TCRbeta analysis, collaborators shipped samples in one of three forms: frozen whole blood, isolated PBMCs, or DNA extracted from either of those sample types. The CDR3 holds 16 amino acids from the cysteine to the phenylalanine. Only the CDR3 DNA is retained, 48 bases long and in frame from the first base. The trim is 6 bases for V and 5 bases for J, with a gap of 23 bases between the germline ends. CDR1 and CDR2 were assigned from the germline V gene as ENHRY and SYGVKD. TCRbeta CDR3 regions were amplified from genomic DNA using the immunoSEQ Assay, a bias-controlled multiplex PCR. The authors' analysis ran thus. The number of nucleated cells in each sample was estimated by amplification of reference gene primers within the assay. Sequence reads were collapsed and filtered to measure the absolute abundance of every unique TCRbeta CDR3 rearrangement. For each sample, productive Simpson clonality was calculated as the square root of Simpson's diversity index across productive rearrangements. Drawn from immuneACCESS, this table holds only the in-frame rearrangements with V and J called that TCRdb kept. Clones are partly lost; checked studies trace under half to an unresolved V gene and leave the rest unexplained. V and J calls and clone size are those listed in that table; D and trimming were worked out from the DNA. Within this sample are under 150,000 clones, with 65% to 85% of them counted one time only. Together, the top ten hold roughly 1.8% of the sample.

Turning to this clone: The antigen it recognizes is unknown. No clone much larger than this one lies a single base away; base qualities are absent.

This receptor chain uses TRBV10-3 and TRBJ2-7; a tentative D call is TRBD1 (5 bases match). Sample: peripheral blood. This TCR was sampled from a man aged 65 to 85 with acute or convalescent COVID-19. At the DNA level, the sequence is TGTGCCATCAGGGACCCCTTACGACAGCCAGGCAACGAGCAGTACTTC. It codes for CAIRDPLRQPGNEQYF.